This is a list of T cell receptor beta chains from one sample in a study of identical twins. Via MiXCR, TCRdb re-called the 5' RACE reads, giving one row per CDR3 protein. The table includes 1,800,000 or so distinct CDR3 sequences, less than 35% detected once. The sequenced sample consisted of cord blood. The receptors derive from a newborn girl in good health. Both conserved end residues are part of each CDR3. Fields, in order: V gene, clone size, D gene, J gene, CDR3 DNA, CDR3 protein. A D gene is named only where the DNA matches it firmly. Part of the rows lack a size; the others show once, few, many or a class for expanded clones.

v_call: TRBV6-1
clone_size: NA
d_call: NA
j_call: TRBJ2-3
cdr3_nt: TGTGCCAGCAGTGAAGAAGGACGCACAGATACGCAGTATTTT
cdr3_aa: CASSEEGRTDTQYF

v_call: TRBV4-2
clone_size: few
d_call: NA
j_call: TRBJ1-2
cdr3_nt: TGTGCCAGCAGCCAACCAATACTCCGACTAGGCTCGGGCTACACCTTC
cdr3_aa: CASSQPILRLGSGYTF

v_call: TRBV20-1
clone_size: NA
d_call: NA
j_call: TRBJ1-4
cdr3_nt: TGCAGTGCCTCGGGCAGGGGCCGCGTCGAAAAACTGTTTTTT
cdr3_aa: CSASGRGRVEKLFF

v_call: TRBV5-1
clone_size: NA
d_call: TRBD2
j_call: TRBJ2-3
cdr3_nt: TGCGCCAGCAGCTGGACTAGCTCGACAGATGCGCAGTATTTT
cdr3_aa: CASSWTSSTDAQYF

v_call: TRBV29-1
clone_size: few
d_call: TRBD2
j_call: TRBJ2-1
cdr3_nt: TGCAGCGTTGAAGACAGACTAGCGACTACCTACAATGAGCAGTTCTTC
cdr3_aa: CSVEDRLATTYNEQFF

v_call: TRBV5-1
clone_size: NA
d_call: TRBD2
j_call: TRBJ2-3
cdr3_nt: TGCGCCAGCAGCTTGGAAGGCGGGGGGGCTGATACGCAGTATTTT
cdr3_aa: CASSLEGGGADTQYF

v_call: TRBV28
clone_size: NA
d_call: NA
j_call: TRBJ2-7
cdr3_nt: TGTGCCAGCAGTGCCCTTGAGGGGACCTCTCTCGGCGAGCAGTACTTC
cdr3_aa: CASSALEGTSLGEQYF

v_call: TRBV20-1
clone_size: NA
d_call: TRBD2
j_call: TRBJ2-1
cdr3_nt: TGCAGTGCAACTAGCGGCTCCTACAATGAGCGGTACTTC
cdr3_aa: CSATSGSYNERYF

v_call: TRBV6-1
clone_size: NA
d_call: NA
j_call: TRBJ1-1
cdr3_nt: TGTGCCAGCAGTATAAACCCCTTGAACACTGAAGCTTTCTTT
cdr3_aa: CASSINPLNTEAFF

v_call: TRBV6-2/TRBV6-3
clone_size: many
d_call: NA
j_call: TRBJ2-1
cdr3_nt: TGTGCCAGCAGCTACACCTGGACGGGAGCTTACAATGAGCAGTTCTTC
cdr3_aa: CASSYTWTGAYNEQFF

v_call: TRBV19
clone_size: NA
d_call: TRBD1
j_call: TRBJ1-2
cdr3_nt: TGTGCCAGTAGGATCTTACAGGGGAATGGCTGCACCTTC
cdr3_aa: CASRILQGNGCTF

v_call: TRBV28
clone_size: NA
d_call: NA
j_call: TRBJ2-3
cdr3_nt: TGTGCCAGCAGTCCCCAGTGGGCAGATACGCAGTATTTT
cdr3_aa: CASSPQWADTQYF

v_call: TRBV20-1
clone_size: NA
d_call: TRBD1
j_call: TRBJ1-2
cdr3_nt: TGCAGTGCTAGAGTTACAGGGGGCCTCTATGGCTACACCTTC
cdr3_aa: CSARVTGGLYGYTF

v_call: TRBV6-6
clone_size: few
d_call: TRBD1
j_call: TRBJ2-7
cdr3_nt: TGTGCCAGCAGTTACTCATGGACAGGGGGCTACGAGCAGTACTTC
cdr3_aa: CASSYSWTGGYEQYF

v_call: TRBV9
clone_size: few
d_call: TRBD2
j_call: TRBJ2-1
cdr3_nt: TGTGCCAGCAGCGTAGGGGCTAGCGGGGGTTACAATGAGCAGTTCTTC
cdr3_aa: CASSVGASGGYNEQFF

v_call: TRBV3-1
clone_size: few
d_call: TRBD2
j_call: TRBJ2-1
cdr3_nt: TGTGCCAGCAGCCCCCGGCTAGCGGGGGCCCTCAATGAGCAGTTCTTC
cdr3_aa: CASSPRLAGALNEQFF